This TCR beta chain emerged from a study of cytomegalovirus exposure and HLA in healthy donors. In the case of this clone: Its antigen is unknown.

General study findings and limits: High sensitivity and specificity were reportedly achieved when the classifier diagnosed cytomegalovirus status.

CDR1 and CDR2 from the germline V gene are MDHEN and SYDVKM. V dropped 5 bases and J dropped 5 bases, with 12 bases sitting between them. This CDR3 has 13 residues. Researchers ran the PCR with 60 Vbeta and 13 Jbeta primers. Some clones are missing from TCRdb's copy, which holds only in-frame ones; the method was immunoSEQ multiplex PCR. The table records 130,000 or so clones, roughly 80% of them present only once. The origin of this receptor is a male donor in good health and CMV-seronegative. Sequenced input: PBMCs. The rearrangement uses TRBV28 and TRBJ1-2, with D possibly TRBD1 on 6 matching bases. In nucleotides, the CDR3 is TGTGCCAGCAGTCCCGACAGGATGTATGGCTACACCTTC. Translation: CASSPDRMYGYTF.